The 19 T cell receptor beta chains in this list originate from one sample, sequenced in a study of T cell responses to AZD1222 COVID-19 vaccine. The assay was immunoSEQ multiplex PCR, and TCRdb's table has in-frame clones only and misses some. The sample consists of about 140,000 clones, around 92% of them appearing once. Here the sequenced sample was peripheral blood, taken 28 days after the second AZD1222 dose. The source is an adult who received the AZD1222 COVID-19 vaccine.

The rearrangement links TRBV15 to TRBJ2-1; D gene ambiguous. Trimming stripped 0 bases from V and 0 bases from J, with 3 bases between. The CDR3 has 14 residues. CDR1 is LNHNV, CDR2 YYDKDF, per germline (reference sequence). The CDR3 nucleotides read TGTGCCACCAGCAGAGACTTCTCCTACAATGAGCAGTTCTTC. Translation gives CATSRDFSYNEQFF.

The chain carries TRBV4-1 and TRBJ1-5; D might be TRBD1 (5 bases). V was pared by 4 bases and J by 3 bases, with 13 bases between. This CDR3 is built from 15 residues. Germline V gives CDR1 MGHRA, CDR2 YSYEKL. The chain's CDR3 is CASSRGDGNNQPQHF. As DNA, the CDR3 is TGCGCCAGCAGCCGAGGGGACGGAAACAATCAGCCCCAGCATTTT.

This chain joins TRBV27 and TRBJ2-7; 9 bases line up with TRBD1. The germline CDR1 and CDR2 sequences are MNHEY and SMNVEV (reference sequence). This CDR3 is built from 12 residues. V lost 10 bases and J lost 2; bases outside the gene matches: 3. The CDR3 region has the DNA TGTGCCACCGGGACAGGGCCCTACGAGCAGTACTTC. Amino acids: CATGTGPYEQYF.

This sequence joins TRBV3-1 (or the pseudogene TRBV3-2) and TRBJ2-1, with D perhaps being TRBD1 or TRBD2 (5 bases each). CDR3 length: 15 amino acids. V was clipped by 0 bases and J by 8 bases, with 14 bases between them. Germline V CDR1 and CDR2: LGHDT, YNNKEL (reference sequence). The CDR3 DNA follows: TGTGCCAGCAGCCAAGAAGCGGCCCCGGGGCATGAGCAGTTCTTC. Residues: CASSQEAAPGHEQFF.

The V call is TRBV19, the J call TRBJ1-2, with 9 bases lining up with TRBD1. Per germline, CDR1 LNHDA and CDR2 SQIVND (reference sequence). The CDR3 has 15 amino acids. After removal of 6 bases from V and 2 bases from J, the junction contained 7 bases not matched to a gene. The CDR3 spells CASSVTGGWNYGYTF. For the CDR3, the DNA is TGTGCCAGTAGCGTGACAGGGGGTTGGAACTATGGCTACACCTTC.

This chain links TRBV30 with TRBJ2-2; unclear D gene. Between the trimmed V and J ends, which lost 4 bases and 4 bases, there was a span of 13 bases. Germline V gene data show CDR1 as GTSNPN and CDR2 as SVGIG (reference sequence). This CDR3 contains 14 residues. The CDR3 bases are TGTGCCTGGACAACCCTGGACCTCACCGGGGAGCTGTTTTTT. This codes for CAWTTLDLTGELFF.

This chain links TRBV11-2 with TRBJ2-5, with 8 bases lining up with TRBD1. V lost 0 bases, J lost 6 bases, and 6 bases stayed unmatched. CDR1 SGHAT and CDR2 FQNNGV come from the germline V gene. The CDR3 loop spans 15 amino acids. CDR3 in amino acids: CASSLDPGGLKTQYF. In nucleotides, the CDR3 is TGTGCCAGCAGCTTAGATCCAGGGGGCTTGAAGACCCAGTACTTC.

The CDR3 DNA reads TGTGCCAGCAGTTTATGGGGGACACTGTTTTTT. Its protein is CASSLWGTLFF. The V and J genes are TRBV28 and TRBJ1-4; a weak D match, TRBD1 (5 bases). The CDR3 runs to 11 residues. The germline V gene encodes CDR1 MDHEN and CDR2 SYDVKM. Trimming stripped 0 bases from V and 13 bases from J, with 6 bases between.

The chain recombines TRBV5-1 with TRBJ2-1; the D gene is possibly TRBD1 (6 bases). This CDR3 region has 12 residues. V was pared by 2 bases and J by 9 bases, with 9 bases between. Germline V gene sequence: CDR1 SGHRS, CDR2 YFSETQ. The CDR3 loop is CASSFGTFEQFF. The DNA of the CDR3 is TGCGCCAGCAGCTTCGGGACATTTGAGCAGTTCTTC.

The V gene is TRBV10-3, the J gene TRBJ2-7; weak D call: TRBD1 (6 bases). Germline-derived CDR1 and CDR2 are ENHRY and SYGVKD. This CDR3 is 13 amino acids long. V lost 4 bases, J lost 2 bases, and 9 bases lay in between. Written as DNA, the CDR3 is TGTGCCATCAGTGCCGGACAGCCCTACGAGCAGTACTTC. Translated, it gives CAISAGQPYEQYF.

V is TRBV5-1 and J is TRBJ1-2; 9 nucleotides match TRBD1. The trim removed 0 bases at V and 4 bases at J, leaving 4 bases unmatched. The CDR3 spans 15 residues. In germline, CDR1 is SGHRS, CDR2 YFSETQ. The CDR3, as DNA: TGCGCCAGCAGCTTGGGGGACAGGGTGACCTATGGCTACACCTTC. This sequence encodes CASSLGDRVTYGYTF.

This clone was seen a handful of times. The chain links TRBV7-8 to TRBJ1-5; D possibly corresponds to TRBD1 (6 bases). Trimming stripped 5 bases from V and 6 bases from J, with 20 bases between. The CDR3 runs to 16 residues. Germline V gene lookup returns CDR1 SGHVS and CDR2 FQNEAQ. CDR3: CASSPRLGGAGQPQHF. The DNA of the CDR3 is TGTGCCAGCAGCCCGCGCCTAGGGGGGGCGGGTCAGCCCCAGCATTTT.

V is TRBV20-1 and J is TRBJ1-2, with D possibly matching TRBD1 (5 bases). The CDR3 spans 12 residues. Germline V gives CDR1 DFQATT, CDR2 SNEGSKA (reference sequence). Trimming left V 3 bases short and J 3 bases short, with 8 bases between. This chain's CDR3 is CSASGGDYGYTF. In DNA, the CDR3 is TGCAGTGCTAGTGGGGGTGACTATGGCTACACCTTC.

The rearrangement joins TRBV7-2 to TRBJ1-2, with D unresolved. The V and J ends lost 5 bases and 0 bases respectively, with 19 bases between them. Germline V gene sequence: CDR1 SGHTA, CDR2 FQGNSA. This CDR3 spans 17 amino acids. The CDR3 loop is CASSRELAVGANYGYTF. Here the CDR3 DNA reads TGTGCCAGCAGCCGGGAGTTGGCAGTCGGAGCTAACTATGGCTACACCTTC.

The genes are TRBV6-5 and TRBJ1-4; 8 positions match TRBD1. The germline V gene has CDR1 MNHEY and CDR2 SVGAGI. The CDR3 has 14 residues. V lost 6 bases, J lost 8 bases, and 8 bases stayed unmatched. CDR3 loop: CASSKNTGGEKLFF. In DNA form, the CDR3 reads TGTGCCAGCAGCAAAAACACAGGGGGGGAAAAACTGTTTTTT.

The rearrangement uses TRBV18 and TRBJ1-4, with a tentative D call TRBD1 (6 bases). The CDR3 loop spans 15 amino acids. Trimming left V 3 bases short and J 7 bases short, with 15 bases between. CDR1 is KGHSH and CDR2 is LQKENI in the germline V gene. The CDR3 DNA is TGTGCCAGCTCACCCGATCGGGGGGCGGGTGAAAAACTGTTTTTT. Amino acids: CASSPDRGAGEKLFF.

As DNA, the CDR3 is TGTGCCAGCTCACCCAGGATGGCGGTTTCGACTGAAGCTTTCTTT. Its translation is CASSPRMAVSTEAFF. The V gene is TRBV18, the J gene TRBJ1-1; D is unresolved. V was shortened by 3 bases and J by 5 bases, with 16 bases between the two germline ends. Germline CDR1 is KGHSH and CDR2 is LQKENI. The CDR3 has 15 residues.

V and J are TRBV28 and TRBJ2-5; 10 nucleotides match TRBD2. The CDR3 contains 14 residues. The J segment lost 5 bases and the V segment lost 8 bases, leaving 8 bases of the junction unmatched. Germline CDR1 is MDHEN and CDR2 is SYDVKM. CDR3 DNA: TGTGCCAGCCTCGGGCTAGCGGGAGTCGAGACCCAGTACTTC. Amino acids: CASLGLAGVETQYF. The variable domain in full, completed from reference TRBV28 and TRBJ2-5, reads DVKVTQSSRYLVKRTGEKVFLECVQDMDHENMFWYRQDPGLGLRLIYFSYDVKMKEKGDIPEGYSVSREKKERFSLILESASTNQTSMYLCASLGLAGVETQYFGPGTRLLVL.

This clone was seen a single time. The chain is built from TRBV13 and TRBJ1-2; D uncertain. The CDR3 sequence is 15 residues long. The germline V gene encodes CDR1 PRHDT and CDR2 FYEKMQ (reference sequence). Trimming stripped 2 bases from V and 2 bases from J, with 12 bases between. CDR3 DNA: TGTGCCAGCAGCTTATTAGGGAGAGGAAACTATGGCTACACCTTC. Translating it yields CASSLLGRGNYGYTF.